These T cell receptor beta chains were read from a single sample in a study of response to subunit inactivated influenza vaccine. MiXCR, run by TCRdb on the RT-PCR reads, gives a single entry per CDR3 protein. The table lists about 180,000 distinct CDR3 sequences, around 9.2% of them singletons. Sequenced here: non-naive T cells sorted from PBMCs, sampled on the day of vaccination. These receptor sequences come from a middle-aged man who received an inactivated influenza vaccine. The CDR3 runs from the conserved cysteine through the conserved F or W. D genes are given only for firm matches. Where a row states a size, it is once, few, many or the class of an expanded clone; other rows omit it.

cdr3_aa | cdr3_nt | d_call | cdr3_length | clone_size | j_call | v_call
CASSPDQGAPGYTF | TGTGCCAGCTCACCGGATCAGGGGGCGCCTGGCTACACCTTC | TRBD1 | 14 | few | TRBJ1-2 | TRBV18
CASSWGGSYNEQFF | TGTGCCAGCAGCTGGGGGGGTTCCTACAATGAGCAGTTCTTC | TRBD2 | 14 | . | TRBJ2-1 | TRBV5-6
CSVGAGGVNEQFF | TGCAGCGTTGGGGCGGGGGGAGTAAATGAGCAGTTCTTC | TRBD2 | 13 | few | TRBJ2-1 | TRBV29-1
CASSLLGRRSSGNTIYF | TGTGCCAGCAGCTTACTAGGGAGACGCAGCTCTGGAAACACCATATATTTT | . | 17 | few | TRBJ1-3 | TRBV7-6
CASSSRQIGELFF | TGTGCCAGCAGTTCCCGACAGATCGGGGAGCTGTTTTTT | . | 13 | . | TRBJ2-2 | TRBV12-3/TRBV12-4
CSARQGFGANVLTF | TGCAGTGCTCGACAGGGGTTTGGGGCCAACGTCCTGACTTTC | TRBD1 | 14 | few | TRBJ2-6 | TRBV20-1
CASSLAKLVNEQFF | TGTGCCAGCAGCTTAGCGAAACTCGTCAATGAGCAGTTCTTC | . | 14 | . | TRBJ2-1 | TRBV7-2
CASSARSGGVDEKLFF | TGTGCCAGCAGTGCCCGGTCGGGGGGGGTGGATGAAAAACTGTTTTTT | . | 16 | few | TRBJ1-4 | TRBV25-1
CATSDSGTANTGELFF | TGTGCCACCAGTGATTCCGGGACAGCGAACACCGGGGAGCTGTTTTTT | TRBD1 | 16 | many | TRBJ2-2 | TRBV24-1
CASSLVLLSSAAYEQYF | TGTGCCAGCAGTTTAGTACTTCTCTCTAGCGCTGCCTACGAGCAGTACTTC | . | 17 | few | TRBJ2-7 | TRBV12-3/TRBV12-4
CASSESGMGNQPQHF | TGCGCCAGCAGTGAGAGCGGGATGGGCAATCAGCCCCAGCATTTT | . | 15 | many | TRBJ1-5 | TRBV10-2
CASSQTGGWEQYF | TGTGCCAGCAGCCAGACAGGGGGCTGGGAGCAGTACTTC | TRBD1 | 13 | many | TRBJ2-7 | TRBV3-1
CSAEGASNEKLFF | TGCAGCGCCGAGGGGGCCTCTAATGAAAAACTGTTTTTT | TRBD1 | 13 | few | TRBJ1-4 | TRBV29-1
CASSANRGTEAFF | TGTGCCAGCAGCGCAAACAGGGGCACTGAAGCTTTCTTT | TRBD1 | 13 | . | TRBJ1-1 | TRBV7-6
CASSWGQQQFF | TGCGCCAGCAGCTGGGGACAGCAGCAGTTCTTC | TRBD1 | 11 | . | TRBJ2-1 | TRBV5-1
CASSDGQGADTQYF | TGTGCCAGTAGTGACGGACAGGGTGCAGATACGCAGTATTTT | TRBD1 | 14 | few | TRBJ2-3 | TRBV19
CASSLVGLAGVYEQYF | TGTGCCAGCAGCTTAGTAGGATTAGCGGGAGTTTACGAGCAGTACTTC | TRBD2 | 16 | many | TRBJ2-7 | TRBV11-2
CASSLRAPGQGARYEQYF | TGCGCCAGCAGCCTGAGAGCGCCGGGACAGGGCGCGAGGTACGAGCAGTACTTC | TRBD1 | 18 | . | TRBJ2-7 | TRBV5-1
CSARDRTSGSPGAYEQYF | TGCAGTGCTAGAGATCGGACTAGCGGGAGCCCCGGCGCCTACGAGCAGTACTTC | TRBD2 | 18 | few | TRBJ2-7 | TRBV20-1
CASRRWGQGLYEQYF | TGTGCCAGCAGACGGTGGGGACAGGGCCTCTACGAGCAGTACTTC | TRBD1 | 15 | . | TRBJ2-7 | TRBV6-1
CASSSGWLRKNYGYTF | TGTGCCAGCAGTTCTGGGTGGCTTCGGAAAAACTATGGCTACACCTTC | . | 16 | . | TRBJ1-2 | TRBV28
CASSQDRPGYSGNTIYF | TGTGCCAGCAGCCAAGATCGGCCGGGCTACTCTGGAAACACCATATATTTT | . | 17 | . | TRBJ1-3 | TRBV3-1
CASSLWRTGQTGELFF | TGTGCCAGCAGTTTATGGAGGACAGGGCAGACCGGGGAGCTGTTTTTT | TRBD1 | 16 | few | TRBJ2-2 | TRBV12-3/TRBV12-4
CSGGRSTDTQYF | TGCTCTGGAGGGAGGTCCACAGATACGCAGTATTTT | . | 12 | few | TRBJ2-3 | TRBV29-1
CAISYRPGELFF | TGTGCCATCAGTTATCGGCCCGGGGAGCTGTTTTTT | . | 12 | many | TRBJ2-2 | TRBV10-3
CASMRGGQGGIYGYTF | TGTGCCAGCATGCGGGGCGGACAGGGTGGTATCTATGGCTACACCTTC | TRBD1 | 16 | few | TRBJ1-2 | TRBV6-1
CASSPNRGWTGPRTNEKLFF | TGTGCCAGCAGCCCGAACAGGGGATGGACAGGGCCGAGGACTAATGAAAAACTGTTTTTT | TRBD1 | 20 | many | TRBJ1-4 | TRBV7-8
CASSLVEAQYF | TGTGCCAGCAGCTTGGTAGAGGCCCAGTACTTC | . | 11 | . | TRBJ2-5 | TRBV7-2
CAWRTMDEETQYF | TGTGCCTGGAGAACTATGGACGAAGAGACCCAGTACTTC | . | 13 | few | TRBJ2-5 | TRBV30
CAVSGWREGHHEQYF | TGTGCCGTCAGCGGTTGGCGGGAGGGCCATCACGAGCAGTACTTC | TRBD2 | 15 | . | TRBJ2-7 | TRBV10-3
CSAPPGRGANVLTF | TGCAGTGCTCCTCCGGGACGTGGGGCCAACGTCCTGACTTTC | . | 14 | . | TRBJ2-6 | TRBV20-1
CASSLDRGSFNEKLFF | TGTGCCAGCAGTTTGGACAGGGGGAGCTTTAATGAAAAACTGTTTTTT | TRBD1 | 16 | many | TRBJ1-4 | TRBV12-3/TRBV12-4
CASSQGRQGSYNEQFF | TGTGCCAGCAGCCAAGGTCGCCAGGGTTCCTACAATGAGCAGTTCTTC | . | 16 | few | TRBJ2-1 | TRBV3-1
CASSGSGSSYNEQFF | TGTGCCAGCAGCGGTAGCGGTTCCTCCTACAATGAGCAGTTCTTC | . | 15 | many | TRBJ2-1 | TRBV11-3
CASGELGASSNEQFF | TGTGCCAGCGGCGAATTAGGGGCCTCGTCCAATGAGCAGTTCTTC | . | 15 | . | TRBJ2-1 | TRBV5-6
CASSGMTGNTEAFF | TGCGCCAGCAGTGGGATGACTGGGAACACTGAAGCTTTCTTT | . | 14 | . | TRBJ1-1 | TRBV10-1
CASNSDFSIRETQYF | TGCGCCAGCAACTCCGACTTTTCCATCCGAGAGACCCAGTACTTC | . | 15 | . | TRBJ2-5 | TRBV5-1
CASSTTVGYGYTF | TGTGCCAGCAGCACGACCGTGGGCTATGGCTACACCTTC | . | 13 | . | TRBJ1-2 | TRBV12-3/TRBV12-4
CASSPRGNYGYTF | TGTGCCAGCAGCCCCAGGGGGAACTATGGCTACACCTTC | TRBD1 | 13 | many | TRBJ1-2 | TRBV7-2
CATRGGVQNEQYF | TGTGCCACTCGCGGGGGAGTTCAGAACGAGCAGTACTTC | TRBD2 | 13 | . | TRBJ2-7 | TRBV24-1
CASTTSGAQETQYF | TGTGCCAGCACGACTAGCGGGGCCCAAGAGACCCAGTACTTC | TRBD2 | 14 | . | TRBJ2-5 | TRBV6-1
CASSPALDQPQHF | TGTGCCAGCTCACCTGCCCTCGATCAGCCCCAGCATTTT | . | 13 | few | TRBJ1-5 | TRBV18
CASSASRTGKTYYEQYF | TGTGCCAGCAGTGCATCCCGGACAGGGAAAACCTACTACGAGCAGTACTTC | TRBD1 | 17 | few | TRBJ2-7 | TRBV28
CSARDGGRGRDGYTF | TGCAGTGCTAGAGATGGGGGCAGGGGAAGGGATGGCTACACCTTC | . | 15 | few | TRBJ1-2 | TRBV20-1
CASGPGVSGGTDTQYF | TGTGCCAGCGGCCCCGGGGTTAGCGGGGGCACAGATACGCAGTATTTT | TRBD2 | 16 | . | TRBJ2-3 | TRBV28
CASSYGRATEQFF | TGTGCCAGCAGTTACGGCAGAGCGACTGAGCAGTTCTTC | . | 13 | many | TRBJ2-1 | TRBV6-5
CSAKKGGREAFF | TGCAGTGCTAAAAAAGGGGGCAGGGAAGCTTTCTTT | TRBD1 | 12 | . | TRBJ1-1 | TRBV20-1
CASRPTPVSYEQYF | TGTGCCAGCAGGCCAACGCCGGTTTCCTACGAGCAGTACTTC | . | 14 | few | TRBJ2-7 | TRBV28
CASTVGSATGQSYEQYF | TGTGCCAGCACCGTTGGGTCCGCGACGGGCCAATCCTACGAGCAGTACTTC | . | 17 | . | TRBJ2-7 | TRBV7-8
CASSFGADNTEAFF | TGTGCCAGCAGTTTCGGGGCAGACAACACTGAAGCTTTCTTT | . | 14 | few | TRBJ1-1 | TRBV12-3/TRBV12-4
CASRGGGTLGEKLFF | TGCGCCAGCCGAGGAGGTGGAACCTTGGGGGAAAAACTGTTTTTT | . | 15 | . | TRBJ1-4 | TRBV5-1
CASSLGYGVEQYF | TGTGCCAGCAGCTTAGGGTATGGAGTTGAGCAGTACTTC | . | 13 | . | TRBJ2-7 | TRBV11-2
CASSPGTLSPLHF | TGTGCCAGCAGCCCGGGGACGCTGTCACCCCTCCACTTT | . | 13 | . | TRBJ1-6 | TRBV7-2